One sample yielded the 11 T cell receptor beta chains listed below, sequenced in a study of identical twins. From the 5' RACE reads, TCRdb called clonotypes with MiXCR, one entry per CDR3 protein. Altogether approximately 600,000 distinct CDR3 sequences are present, just over 7% being singletons, with the ten largest covering roughly 1.6%. This sample also appeared in a second study, on yellow fever vaccine responses in identical twins.

Sequenced: PBMCs. All receptors come from a woman aged 18-35 years in good health.

This chain uses TRBV10-3 with TRBJ2-7; D may be TRBD1 or TRBD2 (5 bases each). The CDR3 covers 14 residues. The germline CDR1 and CDR2 sequences are ENHRY and SYGVKD. V was shortened by 10 bases and J by 0 bases, with 16 bases between the two germline ends. CDR3 nucleotide sequence: TGTGCCACTGGGACCGACCGCAGCTCCTACGAGCAGTACTTC. Amino acids: CATGTDRSSYEQYF.

This clonotype was observed a handful of times. The chain recombines TRBV6-5 with TRBJ2-1; the D is unclear. Germline assignment: CDR1 MNHEY and CDR2 SVGAGI. Trimming removed 6 bases at V and 0 bases at J, with 9 bases between. The CDR3 has 14 amino acids. The DNA of the CDR3 is TGTGCCAGCAGCTACCGGAGCTCCTACAATGAGCAGTTCTTC. It encodes CASSYRSSYNEQFF.

This clonotype was observed at least ten times. The V call is TRBV12-3 or TRBV12-4, the J call TRBJ2-1, with D possibly matching TRBD1 (6 bases). The CDR3 totals 14 residues. The V gene lost 6 bases and the J gene lost 3 bases, with 12 bases spanning the gap. The CDR3 DNA is TGTGCCAGCAGCCCCAAGGGGGTCTACAATGAGCAGTTCTTC. It codes for CASSPKGVYNEQFF.

The table lists this clonotype with a few counts. V usage is TRBV12-3 or TRBV12-4 and J usage is TRBJ2-3; D is perhaps TRBD1 or TRBD2 (5 bases each). The CDR3 has 17 amino acids. The V end lost 2 bases, the J end lost 3 bases, and 18 bases lay between the germline ends. The CDR3 region has the DNA TGTGCCAGCAGTTTACGGTGGGGGAGCGGCCCGACAGATACGCAGTATTTT. This translates into CASSLRWGSGPTDTQYF.

The chain employs TRBV28 and TRBJ1-1; no firm D call. The length of the CDR3 is 16 residues. Germline CDR1 reads MDHEN; CDR2 reads SYDVKM. The V end lost 1 base, the J end lost 3 bases, and 15 bases lay between the germline ends. The CDR3 protein is CASSLYGGVGHTEAFF. The CDR3, as DNA: TGTGCCAGCAGTTTATATGGTGGGGTCGGCCACACTGAAGCTTTCTTT.

This chain uses TRBV7-6 with TRBJ2-7; a possible D gene is TRBD2 (5 bases). The CDR3 loop spans 16 amino acids. Trimming cost V 5 bases and J 0 bases, with 17 bases left between them. Per the germline V gene, CDR1 is SGHVS and CDR2 is FNYEAQ. The CDR3 loop is CASSTPTPGSSYEQYF. CDR3 nucleotide sequence: TGTGCCAGCAGCACCCCAACTCCGGGAAGCTCCTACGAGCAGTACTTC.

This clonotype has a handful of counts. This chain uses TRBV24-1 with TRBJ2-3; 7 bases fit TRBD2. Germline V gene sequence: CDR1 KGHDR, CDR2 SFDVKD. J gave up 1 base and V 1 base, and 7 bases lay outside the gene matches. The CDR3 loop spans 17 amino acids. The CDR3 is CATSDFGREGRTDTQYF. CDR3 bases: TGTGCCACCAGTGATTTCGGAAGGGAGGGCCGCACAGATACGCAGTATTTT.

This clonotype has a handful of counts. This sequence joins TRBV12-3 or TRBV12-4 and TRBJ1-6; D remains ambiguous. The V end lost 7 bases, the J end lost 9 bases, and 10 bases lay between the germline ends. The CDR3 covers 12 residues. In DNA, the CDR3 is TGTGCCAGCAATTCAAACCTTTCACCCCTCCACTTT. Translation: CASNSNLSPLHF.

V usage is TRBV7-6 and J usage is TRBJ1-4, with 7 bases that match TRBD1. With 5 bases clipped from V and 8 bases from J, the junction kept 23 bases outside the gene matches. The V gene's germline CDR1 is SGHVS and CDR2 FNYEAQ. This CDR3 has 19 residues. Here the CDR3 reads CASSLSYTATGRLEEKLFF. DNA for the CDR3: TGTGCCAGCAGCCTATCATATACCGCGACAGGGCGCTTGGAGGAAAAACTGTTTTTT.

This clonotype turned up a few times. The genes are TRBV20-1 and TRBJ2-7; D is unresolved. Germline V gene sequence: CDR1 DFQATT, CDR2 SNEGSKA (reference sequence). The CDR3 is made up of 16 amino acids. V lost 3 bases and J lost 0, with 18 bases in between. The CDR3 sequence: CSASGPATRISYEQYV. The CDR3 DNA reads TGCAGTGCTAGCGGTCCCGCGACACGAATCTCCTACGAGCAGTACGTC.

The V and J genes are TRBV24-1 and TRBJ1-1; weak D call: TRBD1 (5 bases). Trimming pared 9 bases from V and 1 base from J, leaving 14 bases between. The germline V gene has CDR1 KGHDR and CDR2 SFDVKD. CDR3 length: 14 amino acids. The CDR3 DNA sequence: TGTGCCACCCGATCTCGGGGGGAGAACACTGAAGCTTTCTTT. Protein: CATRSRGENTEAFF.